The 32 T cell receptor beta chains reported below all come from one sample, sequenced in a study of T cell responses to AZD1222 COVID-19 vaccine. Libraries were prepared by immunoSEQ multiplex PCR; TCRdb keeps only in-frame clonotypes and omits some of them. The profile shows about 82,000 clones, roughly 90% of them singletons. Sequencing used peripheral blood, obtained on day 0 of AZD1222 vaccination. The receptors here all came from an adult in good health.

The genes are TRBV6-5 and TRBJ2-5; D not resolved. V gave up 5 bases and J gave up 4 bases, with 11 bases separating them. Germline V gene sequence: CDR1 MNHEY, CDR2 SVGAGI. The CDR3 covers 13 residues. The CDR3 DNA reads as TGTGCCAGCAGTAATCCTACCCCAGAGACCCAGTACTTC. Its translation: CASSNPTPETQYF.

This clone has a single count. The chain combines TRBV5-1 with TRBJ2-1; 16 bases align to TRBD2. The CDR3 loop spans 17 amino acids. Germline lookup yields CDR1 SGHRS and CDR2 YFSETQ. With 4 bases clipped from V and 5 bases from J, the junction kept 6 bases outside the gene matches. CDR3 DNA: TGCGCCAGCAGCCCGGGGACTAGCGGGGGGGTGCACAATGAGCAGTTCTTC. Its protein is CASSPGTSGGVHNEQFF.

Here the CDR3 DNA reads TGTGCCAGCAAGGAGAGGGGGGGCTACGAGCAGTACTTC. Its protein is CASKERGGYEQYF. The chain recombines TRBV2 with TRBJ2-7, with D possibly TRBD2 on 7 matching bases. V dropped 7 bases and J dropped 3 bases, with 13 bases sitting between them. Germline loops: CDR1 SNHLY, CDR2 FYNNEI. This CDR3 is built from 13 residues.

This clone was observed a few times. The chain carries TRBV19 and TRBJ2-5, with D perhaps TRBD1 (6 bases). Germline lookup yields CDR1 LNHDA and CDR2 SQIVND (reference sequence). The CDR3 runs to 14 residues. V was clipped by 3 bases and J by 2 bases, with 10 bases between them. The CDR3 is CASSISTGQETQYF. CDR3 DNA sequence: TGTGCCAGTAGTATCTCGACAGGTCAAGAGACCCAGTACTTC.

In nucleotides, the CDR3 is TGTGCCAGCAGCTCCCGACAGGGGGCACAGACCCAGTACTTC. This sequence encodes CASSSRQGAQTQYF. The gene calls are TRBV13 and TRBJ2-5; 10 bases are shared with TRBD1. Germline V lookup: CDR1 PRHDT, CDR2 FYEKMQ (reference sequence). The CDR3 consists of 14 residues. With V trimmed by 4 bases and J by 6 bases, 5 bases remained unmatched.

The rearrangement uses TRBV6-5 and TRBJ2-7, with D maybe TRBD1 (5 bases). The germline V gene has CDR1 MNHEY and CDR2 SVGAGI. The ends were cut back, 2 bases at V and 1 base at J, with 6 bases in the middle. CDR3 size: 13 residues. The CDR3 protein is CASSYRGSYEQYF. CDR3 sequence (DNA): TGTGCCAGCAGTTACAGGGGATCCTACGAGCAGTACTTC.

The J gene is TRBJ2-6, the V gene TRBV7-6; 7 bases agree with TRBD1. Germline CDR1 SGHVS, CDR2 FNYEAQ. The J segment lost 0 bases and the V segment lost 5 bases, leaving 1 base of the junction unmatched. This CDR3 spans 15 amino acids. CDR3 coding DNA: TGTGCCAGCAGCGGACAGGTCTCTGGGGCCAACGTCCTGACTTTC. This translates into CASSGQVSGANVLTF.

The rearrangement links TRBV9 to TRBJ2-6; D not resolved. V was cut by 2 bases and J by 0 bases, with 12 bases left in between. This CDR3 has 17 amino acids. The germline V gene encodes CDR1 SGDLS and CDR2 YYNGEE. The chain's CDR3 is CASSVPLSYSGANVLTF. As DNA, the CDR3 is TGTGCCAGCAGCGTCCCCCTATCGTACTCTGGGGCCAACGTCCTGACTTTC.

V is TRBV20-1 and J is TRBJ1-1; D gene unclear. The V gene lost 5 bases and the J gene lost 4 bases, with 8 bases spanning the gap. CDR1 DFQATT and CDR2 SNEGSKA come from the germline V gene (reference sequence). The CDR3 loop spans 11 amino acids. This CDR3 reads CSAGILTEAFF. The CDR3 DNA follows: TGCAGTGCTGGAATTCTCACTGAAGCTTTCTTT.

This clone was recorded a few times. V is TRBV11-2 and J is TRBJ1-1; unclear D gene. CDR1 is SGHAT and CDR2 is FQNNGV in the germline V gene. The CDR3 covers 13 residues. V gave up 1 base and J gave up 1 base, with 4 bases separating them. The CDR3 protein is CASSLGANTEAFF. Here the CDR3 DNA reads TGTGCCAGCAGCTTAGGGGCGAACACTGAAGCTTTCTTT.

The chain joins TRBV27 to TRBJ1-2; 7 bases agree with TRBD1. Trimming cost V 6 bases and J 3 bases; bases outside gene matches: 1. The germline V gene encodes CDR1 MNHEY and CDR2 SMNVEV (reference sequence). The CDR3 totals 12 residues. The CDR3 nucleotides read TGTGCCAGCAGGACAGGGTACTATGGCTACACCTTC. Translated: CASRTGYYGYTF.

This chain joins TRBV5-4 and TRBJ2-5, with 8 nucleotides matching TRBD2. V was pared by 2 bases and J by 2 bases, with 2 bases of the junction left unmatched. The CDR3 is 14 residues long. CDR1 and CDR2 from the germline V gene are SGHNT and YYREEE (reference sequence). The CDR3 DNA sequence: TGTGCCAGCAGCTTAGGGACTAGTCAAGAGACCCAGTACTTC. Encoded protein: CASSLGTSQETQYF.

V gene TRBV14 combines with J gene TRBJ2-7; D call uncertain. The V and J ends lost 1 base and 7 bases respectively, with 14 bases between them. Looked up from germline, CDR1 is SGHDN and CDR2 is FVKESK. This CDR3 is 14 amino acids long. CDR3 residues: CASSQGIYPREQYF. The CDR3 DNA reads TGTGCCAGCAGCCAAGGGATCTACCCCAGGGAGCAGTACTTC.

The CDR3 sequence: CASSPPPTRREQFF. The CDR3 bases are TGTGCCAGCAGTCCCCCTCCCACCCGACGAGAGCAGTTCTTC. The V gene is TRBV28, the J gene TRBJ2-1; the D is unclear. Germline loops: CDR1 MDHEN, CDR2 SYDVKM. Trimming removed 5 bases at V and 10 bases at J, with 18 bases between. CDR3 length: 14 amino acids.

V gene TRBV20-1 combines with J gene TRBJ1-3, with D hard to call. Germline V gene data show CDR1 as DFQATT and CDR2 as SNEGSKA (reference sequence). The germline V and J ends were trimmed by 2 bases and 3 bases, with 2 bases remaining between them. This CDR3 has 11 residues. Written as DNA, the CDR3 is TGCAGTGCTAGAAGTGGAAACACCATATATTTT. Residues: CSARSGNTIYF.

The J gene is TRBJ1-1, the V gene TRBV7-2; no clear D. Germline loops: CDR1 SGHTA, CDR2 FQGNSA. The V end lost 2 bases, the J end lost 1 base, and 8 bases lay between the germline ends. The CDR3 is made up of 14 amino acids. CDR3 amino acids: CASSLFAGNTEAFF. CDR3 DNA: TGTGCCAGCAGCTTATTCGCGGGGAACACTGAAGCTTTCTTT.

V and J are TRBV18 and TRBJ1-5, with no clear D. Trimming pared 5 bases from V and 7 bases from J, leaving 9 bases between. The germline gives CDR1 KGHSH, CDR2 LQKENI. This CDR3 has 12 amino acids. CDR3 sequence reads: CASSTGNQPQHF. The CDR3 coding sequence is TGTGCCAGCTCAACCGGGAACCAGCCCCAGCATTTT.

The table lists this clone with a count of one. The CDR3 loop is CASSVLGHLSGAFF. CDR3 nucleotides: TGTGCCAGCAGCGTCCTGGGTCACCTCAGCGGAGCTTTCTTT. V is TRBV5-4 and J is TRBJ1-1; D gene ambiguous. CDR3 length equals 14 residues. The V and J ends lost 4 bases and 10 bases respectively, with 20 bases between them. Germline CDR1 is SGHNT and CDR2 is YYREEE (reference sequence).

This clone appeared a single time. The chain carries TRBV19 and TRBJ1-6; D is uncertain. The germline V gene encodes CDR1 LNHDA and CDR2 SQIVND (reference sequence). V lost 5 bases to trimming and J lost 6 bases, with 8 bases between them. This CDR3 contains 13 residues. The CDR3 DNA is TGTGCCAGTAGTGGGTACGGTAATTCACCCCTCCACTTT. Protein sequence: CASSGYGNSPLHF.

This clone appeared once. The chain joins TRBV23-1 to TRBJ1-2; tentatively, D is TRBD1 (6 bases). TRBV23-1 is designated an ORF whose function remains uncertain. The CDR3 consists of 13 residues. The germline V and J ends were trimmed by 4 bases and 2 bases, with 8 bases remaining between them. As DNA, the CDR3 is TGCGCCAGCAGTCTGGACAGAAACTATGGCTACACCTTC. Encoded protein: CASSLDRNYGYTF.

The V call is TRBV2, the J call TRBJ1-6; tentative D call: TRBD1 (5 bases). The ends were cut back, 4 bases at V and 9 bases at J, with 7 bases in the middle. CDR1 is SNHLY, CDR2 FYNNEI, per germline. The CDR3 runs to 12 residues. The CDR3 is CASSVRGSPLHF. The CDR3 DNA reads TGTGCCAGCAGTGTGAGGGGTTCACCCCTCCACTTT.

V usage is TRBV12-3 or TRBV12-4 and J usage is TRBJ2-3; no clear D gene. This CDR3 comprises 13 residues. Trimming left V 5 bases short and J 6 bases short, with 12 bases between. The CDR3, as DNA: TGTGCCAGCAGTAGACCGCTTGCTGATACGCAGTATTTT. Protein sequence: CASSRPLADTQYF.

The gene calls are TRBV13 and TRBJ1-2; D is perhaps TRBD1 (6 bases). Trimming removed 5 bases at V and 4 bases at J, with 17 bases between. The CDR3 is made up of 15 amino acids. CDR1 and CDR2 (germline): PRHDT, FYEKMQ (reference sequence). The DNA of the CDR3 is TGTGCCAGCAGCCCAGAGGGGAAAGGGGGCTATGGCTACACCTTC. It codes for CASSPEGKGGYGYTF.

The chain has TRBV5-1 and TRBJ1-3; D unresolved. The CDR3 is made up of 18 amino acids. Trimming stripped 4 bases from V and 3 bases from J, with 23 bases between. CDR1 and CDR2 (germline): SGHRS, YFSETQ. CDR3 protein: CASSITSVGRRDGNTIYF. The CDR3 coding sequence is TGCGCCAGCAGCATTACCTCAGTTGGGAGACGGGATGGAAACACCATATATTTT.

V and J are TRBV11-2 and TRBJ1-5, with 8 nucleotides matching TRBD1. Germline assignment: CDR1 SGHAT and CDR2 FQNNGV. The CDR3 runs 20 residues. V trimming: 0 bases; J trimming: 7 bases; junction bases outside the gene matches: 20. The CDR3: CASSLDPPPDREKGVQPQHF. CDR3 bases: TGTGCCAGCAGCTTAGATCCCCCTCCGGACAGGGAAAAGGGAGTACAGCCCCAGCATTTT.

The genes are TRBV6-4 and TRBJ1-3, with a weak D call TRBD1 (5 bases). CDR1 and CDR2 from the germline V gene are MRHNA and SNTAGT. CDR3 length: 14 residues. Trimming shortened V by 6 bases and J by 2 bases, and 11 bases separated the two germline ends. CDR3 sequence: CASSPQGTGNTIYF. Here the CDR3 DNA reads TGTGCCAGCAGCCCCCAGGGAACTGGAAACACCATATATTTT.

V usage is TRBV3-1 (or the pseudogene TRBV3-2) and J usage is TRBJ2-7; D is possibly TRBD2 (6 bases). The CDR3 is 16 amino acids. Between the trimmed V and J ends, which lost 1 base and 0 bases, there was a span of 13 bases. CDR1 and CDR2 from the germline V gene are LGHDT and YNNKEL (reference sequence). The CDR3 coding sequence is TGTGCCAGCAGCCAAGTTGGCGGGGCGAGCTCCTACGAGCAGTACTTC. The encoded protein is CASSQVGGASSYEQYF.

CDR3 loop: CAWSSRTHTDTQYF. CDR3 sequence (DNA): TGTGCCTGGAGTTCACGGACCCACACAGATACGCAGTATTTT. This sequence joins TRBV30 and TRBJ2-3; D is ambiguous. Per the germline V gene, CDR1 is GTSNPN and CDR2 is SVGIG (reference sequence). Trimming cost V 2 bases and J 2 bases, with 11 bases left between them. This CDR3 is 14 amino acids long.

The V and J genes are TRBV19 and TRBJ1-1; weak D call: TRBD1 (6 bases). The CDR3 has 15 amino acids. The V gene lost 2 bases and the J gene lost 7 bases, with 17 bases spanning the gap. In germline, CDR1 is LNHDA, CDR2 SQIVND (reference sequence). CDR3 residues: CASSISPGAGLEAFF. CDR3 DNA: TGTGCCAGTAGTATAAGCCCGGGGGCCGGACTTGAAGCTTTCTTT.

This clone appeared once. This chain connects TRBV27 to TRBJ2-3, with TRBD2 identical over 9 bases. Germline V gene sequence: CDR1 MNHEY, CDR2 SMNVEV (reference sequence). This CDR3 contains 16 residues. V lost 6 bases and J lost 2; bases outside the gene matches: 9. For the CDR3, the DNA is TGTGCCAGCAGCCTACTTAGCGGGGGACTCACAGATACGCAGTATTTT. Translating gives CASSLLSGGLTDTQYF.

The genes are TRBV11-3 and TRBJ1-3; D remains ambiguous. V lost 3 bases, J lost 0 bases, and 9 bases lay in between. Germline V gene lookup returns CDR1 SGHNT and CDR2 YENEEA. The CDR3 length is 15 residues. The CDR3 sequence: CASSFRHRSGNTIYF. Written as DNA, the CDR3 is TGTGCCAGCAGCTTCCGACACCGCTCTGGAAACACCATATATTTT.

CDR3 bases: TGCGCCAGCAGCTTGGGGTCTAGCGGGGGAAGGGAGACCCAGTACTTC. Its protein is CASSLGSSGGRETQYF. V and J are TRBV5-1 and TRBJ2-5; 10 nucleotides match TRBD2. The CDR3 contains 16 residues. The trim removed 0 bases at V and 5 bases at J, leaving 7 bases unmatched. CDR1 is SGHRS, CDR2 YFSETQ, per germline.